One sample yielded the 16 T cell receptor beta chains listed below, sequenced in a study of blood T cell repertoires in COVID-19. Produced via immunoSEQ multiplex PCR; TCRdb's table is partial and in-frame only. Of some 70,000 clones in the sample, 70% to 85% are singletons; the top ten hold under 8%. Material for sequencing was peripheral blood. All receptors come from a man between 60 and 70 years old with acute or convalescent COVID-19.

The V and J genes are TRBV5-4 and TRBJ1-1; possible D gene TRBD1, 5 bases. Germline assignment: CDR1 SGHNT and CDR2 YYREEE (reference sequence). This CDR3 is 15 amino acids long. The V gene lost 4 bases and the J gene lost 0 bases, with 13 bases spanning the gap. CDR3 amino acids: CASSPGGHMNTEAFF. The DNA for the CDR3 is TGTGCCAGCAGCCCGGGTGGACATATGAACACTGAAGCTTTCTTT.

The rearrangement links TRBV19 to TRBJ2-1, with a weak D call TRBD1 (6 bases). CDR1 is LNHDA, CDR2 SQIVND, per germline (reference sequence). CDR3 size: 14 residues. V lost 6 bases to trimming and J lost 5 bases, with 14 bases between them. CDR3 coding DNA: TGTGCCAGTAGAGCGCAGGGGACCCACAATGAGCAGTTCTTC. It yields the protein CASRAQGTHNEQFF.

The chain employs TRBV18 and TRBJ2-7; 8 bases align to TRBD2. The CDR3 spans 15 residues. The V segment lost 2 bases and the J segment 0 bases; nucleotides outside the gene matches: 3. In germline, CDR1 is KGHSH, CDR2 LQKENI. For the CDR3, the DNA is TGTGCCAGCTCACCAAGCGGGGGTCTCTCCTACGAGCAGTACTTC. Its protein product is CASSPSGGLSYEQYF. Combining the CDR3 with reference TRBV18 and TRBJ2-7 gives the whole variable domain NAGVMQNPRHLVRRRGQEARLRCSPMKGHSHVYWYRQLPEEGLKFMVYLQKENIIDESGMPKERFSAEFPKEGPSILRIQQVVRGDSAAYFCASSPSGGLSYEQYFGPGTRLTVT.

The V and J genes are TRBV24-1 and TRBJ1-5; no definite D call. Trimming took off 9 bases at V and 0 bases at J, with 11 bases between the two ends. CDR1 and CDR2 (germline): KGHDR, SFDVKD. The CDR3 runs 14 residues. The CDR3 coding sequence is TGTGCCACCCACCGCCCAGGTAGCAATCAGCCCCAGCATTTT. Its translation: CATHRPGSNQPQHF.

CDR3 in DNA: TGTGCCAGCAGCCCGGCGAGGGGGCCTAATGAAAAACTGTTTTTT. Residues: CASSPARGPNEKLFF. This chain joins TRBV11-2 and TRBJ1-4; 7 bases are shared with TRBD1. This CDR3 contains 15 residues. The V segment lost 5 bases and the J segment 3 bases; nucleotides outside the gene matches: 6. Germline CDR1 and CDR2: SGHAT and FQNNGV.

This sequence joins TRBV6-5 and TRBJ1-5; perhaps TRBD1 as D (6 bases). Per germline, CDR1 MNHEY and CDR2 SVGAGI. V was shortened by 6 bases and J by 11 bases, with 14 bases between the two germline ends. CDR3 length equals 12 residues. CDR3 in amino acids: CASSQKGGAQHF. The CDR3 region has the DNA TGTGCCAGCAGCCAAAAGGGGGGGGCCCAGCATTTT.

The CDR3 sequence is CASSRKNRTGGNTEAFF. CDR3 in DNA: TGTGCCAGCTCACGGAAAAACCGGACAGGAGGGAACACTGAAGCTTTCTTT. This sequence joins TRBV18 and TRBJ1-1; 7 nucleotides match TRBD1. This CDR3 has 17 amino acids. Germline CDR1 KGHSH, CDR2 LQKENI. Trimming cost V 4 bases and J 1 base; bases outside gene matches: 12.

The gene calls are TRBV4-1 and TRBJ2-3; 13 nucleotides line up with TRBD2. The V segment lost 3 bases and the J segment 0 bases; nucleotides outside the gene matches: 6. There are 18 residues in the CDR3. Germline values: CDR1 MGHRA, CDR2 YSYEKL. CDR3 DNA: TGCGCCAGCAGCCATGGACTAGCGGGGGCCGGAAGCACAGATACGCAGTATTTT. Encoded protein: CASSHGLAGAGSTDTQYF.

J is TRBJ1-6 and V is TRBV5-1; TRBD1 matches 7 bases. The CDR3 loop spans 15 amino acids. V lost 4 bases, J lost 5 bases, and 6 bases stayed unmatched. Per germline, CDR1 SGHRS and CDR2 YFSETQ. The CDR3 coding sequence is TGCGCCAGCAGCGCACAGGGGCCGGATAATTCACCCCTCCACTTT. Amino acids: CASSAQGPDNSPLHF.

The chain employs TRBV27 and TRBJ2-6; 9 bases are a match to TRBD1. Germline CDR1 and CDR2: MNHEY and SMNVEV (reference sequence). J was trimmed by 2 bases and V by 5 bases; bases with no gene match: 10. The CDR3 loop spans 18 amino acids. CDR3 in DNA: TGTGCCAGCAGTCGGGGCCGGGACAGGGTTCCTGGGGCCAACGTCCTGACTTTC. This codes for CASSRGRDRVPGANVLTF.

V is TRBV4-2 and J is TRBJ1-2; 9 bases are a match to TRBD1. Germline V gene data show CDR1 as LGHNA and CDR2 as YNFKEQ. The CDR3 spans 15 residues. V shed 0 bases and J 8 bases; nucleotides not matched to a gene: 7. As DNA, the CDR3 is TGTGCCAGCAGCCAAGATGGGACAGGGTTTTTCGGCTACACCTTC. It is translated as CASSQDGTGFFGYTF.

The J gene is TRBJ2-7, the V gene TRBV18; 9 positions agree with TRBD2. The V gene end was trimmed by 0 bases and the J gene end by 2 bases; junction bases not matched to a gene: 8. CDR3 length equals 17 residues. From germline, CDR1 is KGHSH and CDR2 LQKENI. The CDR3 loop is CASSPPFLAGNAYEQYF. CDR3 bases: TGTGCCAGCTCACCACCCTTCCTAGCGGGGAACGCCTACGAGCAGTACTTC.

The chain joins TRBV6-2 or TRBV6-3 to TRBJ1-5, with no clear D. Germline CDR1 MNHEY, CDR2 SVGEGT. The V gene lost 5 bases and the J gene lost 1 base, with 18 bases spanning the gap. The CDR3 runs to 17 residues. The CDR3 DNA follows: TGTGCCAGCAGTCTTCCGGGAACCCGATCAAGCAATCAGCCCCAGCATTTT. Translation gives CASSLPGTRSSNQPQHF.

This clone was seen at least ten times. CDR3 in amino acids: CASSSNGQSDTQYF. CDR3 bases: TGTGCCAGCAGTTCGAATGGACAGTCCGATACGCAGTATTTT. V usage is TRBV6-4 and J usage is TRBJ2-3, with D maybe TRBD1 (6 bases). The ends were cut back, 5 bases at V and 6 bases at J, with 15 bases in the middle. The CDR3 is made up of 14 amino acids. Germline loops: CDR1 MRHNA, CDR2 SNTAGT.

CDR3 in DNA: TGTGCCAGCAGACCCCCCGCGGGAGTCGGCTCCTACGAGCAGTACTTC. This sequence encodes CASRPPAGVGSYEQYF. The chain is built from TRBV5-5 and TRBJ2-7, with 7 bases aligning to TRBD2. CDR1 is SGHKS and CDR2 is YYEKEE in the germline V gene (reference sequence). The J segment lost 0 bases and the V segment lost 5 bases, leaving 11 bases of the junction unmatched. The CDR3 runs 16 residues.

The rearrangement uses TRBV2 and TRBJ1-2; maybe TRBD1 (5 bases). V was trimmed by 8 bases and J by 1 base, leaving 17 bases between them. CDR1 is SNHLY, CDR2 FYNNEI, per germline. CDR3 length: 15 amino acids. CDR3 in amino acids: CASRGGDSFNYGYTF. Written as DNA, the CDR3 is TGTGCCAGCCGGGGGGGAGACAGTTTTAACTATGGCTACACCTTC.